This T cell receptor (beta chain) was observed in a study of T cell changes during pregnancy in multiple sclerosis. The V segment lost 2 bases and the J segment 3 bases; nucleotides outside the gene matches: 1. Germline assignment: CDR1 SGHRS and CDR2 YFSETQ. CDR3 size: 13 residues. This clone was seen a single time. The same CDR3 can be traced to other DNA sequences in this sample. The protocol was immunoSEQ multiplex PCR, while the TCRdb copy is restricted to in-frame clones and leaves out a portion. The table includes tens of thousands of clones, 75% to 95% detected once. This material consisted of peripheral blood, taken in the first trimester of pregnancy. The chain couples TRBV5-1 to TRBJ1-2; TRBD1 agrees at 7 bases. The clonotype was recovered from a female donor in good health, enrolled as a control in a pregnancy study. In DNA form, the CDR3 reads TGCGCCAGCAGCTTAGACAGGGACTATGGCTACACCTTC. Translation gives CASSLDRDYGYTF.